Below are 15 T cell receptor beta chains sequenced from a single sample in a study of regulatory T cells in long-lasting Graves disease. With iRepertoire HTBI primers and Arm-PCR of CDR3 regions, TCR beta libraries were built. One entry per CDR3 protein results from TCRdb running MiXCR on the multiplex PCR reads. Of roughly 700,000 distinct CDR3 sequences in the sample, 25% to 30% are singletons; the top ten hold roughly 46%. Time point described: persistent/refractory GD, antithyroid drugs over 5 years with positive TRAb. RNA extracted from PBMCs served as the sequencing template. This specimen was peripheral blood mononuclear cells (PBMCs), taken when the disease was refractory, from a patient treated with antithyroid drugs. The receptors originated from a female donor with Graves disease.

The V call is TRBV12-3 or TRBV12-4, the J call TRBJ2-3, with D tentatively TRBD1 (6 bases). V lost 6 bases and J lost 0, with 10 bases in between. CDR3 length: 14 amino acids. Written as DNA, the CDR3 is TGTGCCAGCAGAAGACAGGATAGCACAGATACGCAGTATTTT. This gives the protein CASRRQDSTDTQYF.

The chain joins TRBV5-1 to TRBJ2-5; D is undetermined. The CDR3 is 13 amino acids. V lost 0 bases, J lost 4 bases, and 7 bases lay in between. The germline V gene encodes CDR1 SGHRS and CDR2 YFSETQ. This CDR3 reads CASSLVGIETQYF. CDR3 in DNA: TGCGCCAGCAGCTTGGTTGGTATAGAGACCCAGTACTTC.

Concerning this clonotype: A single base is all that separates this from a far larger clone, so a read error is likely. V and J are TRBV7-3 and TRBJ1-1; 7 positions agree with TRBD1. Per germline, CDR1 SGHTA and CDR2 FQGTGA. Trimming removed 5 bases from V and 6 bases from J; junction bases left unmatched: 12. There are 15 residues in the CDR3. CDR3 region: CASSPGGGGRAEAFF. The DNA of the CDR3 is TGTGCCAGCAGCCCAGGGGGAGGGGGAAGGGCTGAAGCTTTCTTT.

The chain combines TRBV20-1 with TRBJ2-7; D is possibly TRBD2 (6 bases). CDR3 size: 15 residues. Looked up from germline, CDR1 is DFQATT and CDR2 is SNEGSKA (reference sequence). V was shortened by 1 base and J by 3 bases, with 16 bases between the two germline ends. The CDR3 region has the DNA TGCAGTGCTAGAGCTCGGAGGGGAAAGGGCTACGAGCAGTACTTC. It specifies CSARARRGKGYEQYF.

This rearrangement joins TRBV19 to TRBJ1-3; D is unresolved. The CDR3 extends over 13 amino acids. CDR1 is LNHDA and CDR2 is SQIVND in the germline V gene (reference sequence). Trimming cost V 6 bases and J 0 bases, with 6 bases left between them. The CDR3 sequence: CASREVSGNTIYF. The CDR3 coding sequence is TGTGCCAGTAGAGAGGTCTCTGGAAACACCATATATTTT.

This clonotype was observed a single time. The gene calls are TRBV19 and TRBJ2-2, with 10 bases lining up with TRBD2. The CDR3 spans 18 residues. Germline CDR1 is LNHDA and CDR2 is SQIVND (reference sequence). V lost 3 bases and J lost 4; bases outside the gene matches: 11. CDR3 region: CASSMSASGSGGTGELFF. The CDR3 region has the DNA TGTGCCAGTAGTATGAGTGCTAGCGGGAGCGGAGGCACCGGGGAGCTGTTTTTT.

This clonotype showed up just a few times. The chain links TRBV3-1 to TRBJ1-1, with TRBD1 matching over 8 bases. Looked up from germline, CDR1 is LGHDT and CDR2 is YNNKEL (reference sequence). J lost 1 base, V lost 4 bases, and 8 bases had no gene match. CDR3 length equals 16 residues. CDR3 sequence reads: CASSRWQGAGNTEAFF. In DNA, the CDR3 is TGTGCCAGCAGCCGGTGGCAGGGGGCCGGGAACACTGAAGCTTTCTTT.

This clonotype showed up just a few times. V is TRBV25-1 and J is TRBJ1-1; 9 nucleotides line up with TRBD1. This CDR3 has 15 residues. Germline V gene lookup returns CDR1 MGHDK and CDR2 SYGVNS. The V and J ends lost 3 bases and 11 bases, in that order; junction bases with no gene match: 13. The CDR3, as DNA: TGTGCCAGCAGTGACTGGGGACAGGGCTTAGGGGAGGCTTTCTTT. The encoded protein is CASSDWGQGLGEAFF.

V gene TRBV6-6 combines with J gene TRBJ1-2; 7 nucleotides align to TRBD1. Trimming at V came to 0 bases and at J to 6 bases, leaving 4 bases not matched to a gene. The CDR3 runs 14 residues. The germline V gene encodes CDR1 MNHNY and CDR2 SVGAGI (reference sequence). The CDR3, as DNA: TGTGCCAGCAGTTACTCGCAGGGGGACCATGGCTACACCTTC. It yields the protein CASSYSQGDHGYTF.

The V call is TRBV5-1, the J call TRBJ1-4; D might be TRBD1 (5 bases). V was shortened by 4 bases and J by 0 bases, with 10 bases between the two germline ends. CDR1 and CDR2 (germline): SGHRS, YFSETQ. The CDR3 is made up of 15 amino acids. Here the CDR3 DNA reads TGCGCCAGCAGCCCTGGGGGGGCAACTAATGAAAAACTGTTTTTT. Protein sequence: CASSPGGATNEKLFF. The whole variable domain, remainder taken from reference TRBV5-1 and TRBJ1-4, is KAGVTQTPRYLIKTRGQQVTLSCSPISGHRSVSWYQQTPGQGLQFLFEYFSETQRNKGNFPGRFSGRQFSNSRSEMNVSTLELGDSALYLCASSPGGATNEKLFFGSGTQLSVL.

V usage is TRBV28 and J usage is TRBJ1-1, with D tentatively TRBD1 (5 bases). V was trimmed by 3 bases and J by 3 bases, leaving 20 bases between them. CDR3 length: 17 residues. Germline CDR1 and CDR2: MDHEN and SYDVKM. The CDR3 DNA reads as TGTGCCAGCAGTTTGTCGGGGGTGGGGGGAAATGACACTGAAGCTTTCTTT. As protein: CASSLSGVGGNDTEAFF.

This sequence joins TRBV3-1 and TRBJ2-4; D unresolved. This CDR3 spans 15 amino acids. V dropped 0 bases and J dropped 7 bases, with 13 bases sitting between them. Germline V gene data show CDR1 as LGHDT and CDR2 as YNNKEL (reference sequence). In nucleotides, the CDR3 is TGTGCCAGCAGCCAAGATGACGGTGGCGCCAACATTCAGTACTTC. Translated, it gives CASSQDDGGANIQYF.

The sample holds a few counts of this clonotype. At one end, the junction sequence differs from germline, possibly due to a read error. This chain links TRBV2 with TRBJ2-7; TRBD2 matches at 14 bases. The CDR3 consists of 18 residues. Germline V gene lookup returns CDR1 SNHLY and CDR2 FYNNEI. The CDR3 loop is CTSRDSKTGTSGSYEQYF. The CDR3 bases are TGTACCAGCAGGGATTCAAAGACCGGGACTAGCGGGAGTTACGAGCAGTACTTC.

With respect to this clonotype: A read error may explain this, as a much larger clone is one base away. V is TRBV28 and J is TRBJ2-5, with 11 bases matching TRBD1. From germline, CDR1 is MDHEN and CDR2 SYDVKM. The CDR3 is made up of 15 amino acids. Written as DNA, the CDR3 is TGTGCCGGCAGTTGCGGGACAGGGGGCCAAGAGACCCAGTACTTC. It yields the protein CAGSCGTGGQETQYF.

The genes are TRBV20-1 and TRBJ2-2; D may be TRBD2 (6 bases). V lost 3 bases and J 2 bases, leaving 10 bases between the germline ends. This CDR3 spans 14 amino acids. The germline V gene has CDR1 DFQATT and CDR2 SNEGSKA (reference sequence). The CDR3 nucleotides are TGCAGTGCTAGCCTTAGCGGAAACACCGGGGAGCTGTTTTTT. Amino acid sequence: CSASLSGNTGELFF.